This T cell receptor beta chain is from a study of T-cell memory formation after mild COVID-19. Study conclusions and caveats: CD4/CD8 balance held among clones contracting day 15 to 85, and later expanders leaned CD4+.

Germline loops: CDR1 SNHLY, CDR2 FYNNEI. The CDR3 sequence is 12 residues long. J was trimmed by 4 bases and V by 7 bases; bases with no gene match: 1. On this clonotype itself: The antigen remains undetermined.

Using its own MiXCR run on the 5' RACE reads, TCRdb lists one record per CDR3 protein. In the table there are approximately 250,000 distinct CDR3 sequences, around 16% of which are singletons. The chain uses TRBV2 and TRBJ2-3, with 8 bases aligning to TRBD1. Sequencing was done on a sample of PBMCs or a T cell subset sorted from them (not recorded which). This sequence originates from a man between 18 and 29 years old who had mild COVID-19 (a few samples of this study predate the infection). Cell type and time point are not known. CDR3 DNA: TGTGCCAGCAACAGGGGGTCAGATACGCAGTATTTT. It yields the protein CASNRGSDTQYF. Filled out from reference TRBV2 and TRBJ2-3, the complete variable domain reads EPEVTQTPSHQVTQMGQEVILRCVPISNHLYFYWYRQILGQKVEFLVSFYNNEISEKSEIFDDQFSVERPDGSNFTLKIRSTKLEDSAMYFCASNRGSDTQYFGPGTRLTVL.